This entry features one T cell receptor beta chain sequence. Its antigen remains unidentified. This table comes from immunoSEQ multiplex PCR, and its TCRdb copy is limited to in-frame clones, with some not included. The table shows about 61,000 clones, with about 89% occurring only once. This record comes from a study of OX40 agonist ivuxolimab in advanced cancers. Study details: All patients had ivuxolimab intravenously every 2 weeks at 0.01 to 10 mg/kg. One patient with hepatocellular carcinoma and two with cutaneous melanoma, three in all, had partial responses. Study outcomes and limitations: Both CD4+ and CD8+ T cell populations in blood had undergone clonal expansion by week 6 at 0.1 to 3.0 mg/kg.

The CDR3 has 14 residues. Trimming took 5 bases from V and 4 from J, leaving 14 bases between them. The V gene's germline CDR1 is MDHEN and CDR2 SYDVKM. Sequences were derived from CD4+ or CD8+ T cells sorted from blood, sampled in a trial of the OX40 agonist ivuxolimab. The chain couples TRBV28 to TRBJ1-1; a weak D match, TRBD1 (5 bases). The clonotype comes from an adult with an advanced solid tumor such as melanoma, head and neck, liver or kidney cancer. CDR3 region: CASSIVGGTTEAFF. The CDR3 DNA reads as TGTGCCAGCAGTATAGTCGGGGGAACCACTGAAGCTTTCTTT.